A selection of T cell receptor beta chains follows, all from one sample in a study of OX40 agonist ivuxolimab in advanced cancers. Repertoires were generated with immunoSEQ multiplex PCR, while TCRdb's copy carries only in-frame clones and drops some. The data contain about 75,000 clones, roughly nine tenths of them singletons. The input for sequencing was CD4+ or CD8+ T cells sorted from blood, taken in a trial of the OX40 agonist ivuxolimab. These receptors were obtained from an adult with an advanced solid tumor such as melanoma, head and neck, liver or kidney cancer. The CDR3 runs from the conserved cysteine through the conserved F or W. D genes are given only for firm matches. Only some rows state a clone size, as once, few, many or a class for expanded clones.

DNA: TGTGCCAGCAGCTTTGTAGGGGCCTATGTAGACCGGGGTTCACCCCTCCACTTT
CDR3: CASSFVGAYVDRGSPLHF
V: TRBV11-2
J: TRBJ1-6
size: few
D: NA

DNA: TGTGCCAGCAGGTCGGACAGGGTCCCCTCGTACGAGCAGTACTTC
CDR3: CASRSDRVPSYEQYF
V: TRBV7-9
J: TRBJ2-7
size: NA
D: TRBD1

DNA: TGTGCCAGCTCACTAGGGGCGAGCAATCAGCCCCAGCATTTT
CDR3: CASSLGASNQPQHF
V: TRBV18
J: TRBJ1-5
size: once
D: NA

DNA: TGTGCCAGCAGTACCGTAGGGGCCCTAGCTTACGAGCAGTACTTC
CDR3: CASSTVGALAYEQYF
V: TRBV28
J: TRBJ2-7
size: once
D: NA

DNA: TGTGCCAGCAGTTCCCGGACAGGCCTGTATGGCTACACCTTC
CDR3: CASSSRTGLYGYTF
V: TRBV27
J: TRBJ1-2
size: NA
D: TRBD1

DNA: TGTGCCAGCAGCTCAGGGGGCGCGAACAATCAGCCCCAGCATTTT
CDR3: CASSSGGANNQPQHF
V: TRBV5-4
J: TRBJ1-5
size: NA
D: TRBD1

DNA: TGTGCCAGCAGCATAAGTAGGGGGCTCTACGAGCAGTACTTC
CDR3: CASSISRGLYEQYF
V: TRBV7-2
J: TRBJ2-7
size: NA
D: TRBD1

DNA: TGTGCCAGTACCACGACTACAGCCTACTCTGGAAACACCATATATTTT
CDR3: CASTTTTAYSGNTIYF
V: TRBV19
J: TRBJ1-3
size: NA
D: NA

DNA: TGCGCCAGCAGCACCGGGACACTCAGTTCTGGGGCCAACGTCCTGACTTTC
CDR3: CASSTGTLSSGANVLTF
V: TRBV5-1
J: TRBJ2-6
size: few
D: NA

DNA: TGCGCCAGCAGCTTGGCGCAGGGTATGAACACTGAAGCTTTCTTT
CDR3: CASSLAQGMNTEAFF
V: TRBV5-1
J: TRBJ1-1
size: NA
D: NA

DNA: TGTGCCAGCAGTTATACTGTACAGGGCGGTCGTTACGAGCAGTACTTC
CDR3: CASSYTVQGGRYEQYF
V: TRBV6-5
J: TRBJ2-7
size: NA
D: NA

DNA: TGTGCCAGCAGCTTGGAGGCGACAGTCCCCACCGGGGAGCTGTTTTTT
CDR3: CASSLEATVPTGELFF
V: TRBV5-4
J: TRBJ2-2
size: NA
D: NA

DNA: TGTGCCAGCAGTTTAGGACTAGCGGGAGGGCAGCCTGAGCAGTTCTTC
CDR3: CASSLGLAGGQPEQFF
V: TRBV28
J: TRBJ2-1
size: NA
D: TRBD2

DNA: TGTGCCAGTAGTAGGGCGGGGACCACCGGGGAGCTGTTTTTT
CDR3: CASSRAGTTGELFF
V: TRBV19
J: TRBJ2-2
size: NA
D: NA

DNA: TGTGCCAGCAGACAGGACAGGGTCGGACAAGAGACCCAGTACTTC
CDR3: CASRQDRVGQETQYF
V: TRBV6-6
J: TRBJ2-5
size: NA
D: TRBD1

DNA: TGTGCCAGCAGCTTAGGGGCGGGAGGGCCGGCCTACGAGCAGTACTTC
CDR3: CASSLGAGGPAYEQYF
V: TRBV11-2
J: TRBJ2-7
size: NA
D: TRBD2

DNA: TGTGCCAGCAGCGCGCAGGGAGTGGACATTCAGTACTTC
CDR3: CASSAQGVDIQYF
V: TRBV7-6
J: TRBJ2-4
size: NA
D: NA

DNA: TGTGCCAGCTCACCACCGGCGGGAGTATACAATGAGCAGTTCTTC
CDR3: CASSPPAGVYNEQFF
V: TRBV18
J: TRBJ2-1
size: NA
D: TRBD2

DNA: TGTGCCATCAGTGAGTCGATCGTTGAAAAACTGTTTTTT
CDR3: CAISESIVEKLFF
V: TRBV10-3
J: TRBJ1-4
size: NA
D: NA

DNA: TGTGCCAGCAGCCACACCACAGATACGCAGTATTTT
CDR3: CASSHTTDTQYF
V: TRBV5-4
J: TRBJ2-3
size: few
D: NA

DNA: TGTGCCAGTAGTAGAAGCGGACAAACATATGGCTACACCTTC
CDR3: CASSRSGQTYGYTF
V: TRBV19
J: TRBJ1-2
size: NA
D: NA

DNA: TGTGCCAGCTCACCACCCCCGGGGGGATACAATGAGCAGTTCTTC
CDR3: CASSPPPGGYNEQFF
V: TRBV18
J: TRBJ2-1
size: NA
D: TRBD2

DNA: TGTGCCAGCAGCAAAGGGACAGGGGGTCTTATACTGACCGATCAGCCCCAGCATTTT
CDR3: CASSKGTGGLILTDQPQHF
V: TRBV21-1
J: TRBJ1-5
size: NA
D: NA

DNA: TGTGCCTGGAGGACCCCATATTCGACATTCTTAGACTATGGCTACACCTTC
CDR3: CAWRTPYSTFLDYGYTF
V: TRBV30
J: TRBJ1-2
size: NA
D: NA

DNA: TGTGCCAGCAGTTTCGGGAACAAAGTCACCGGGGAGCTGTTTTTT
CDR3: CASSFGNKVTGELFF
V: TRBV28
J: TRBJ2-2
size: once
D: NA

DNA: TGTGCCAGCTCACAGATGACAGGGGGAACTAATGAAAAACTGTTTTTT
CDR3: CASSQMTGGTNEKLFF
V: TRBV18
J: TRBJ1-4
size: NA
D: TRBD1

DNA: TGTGCCAGCAGCCCCGATAGTACCTCGTATGGCTACACCTTC
CDR3: CASSPDSTSYGYTF
V: TRBV5-4
J: TRBJ1-2
size: NA
D: NA

DNA: TGTGCCAGCAGCCCCCGACAGGGGGATAATTCACCCCTCCACTTT
CDR3: CASSPRQGDNSPLHF
V: TRBV7-6
J: TRBJ1-6
size: once
D: TRBD1

DNA: TGTGCCAGCAGCTTGGTTGGGACAGGTCGGGATCAGCCCCAGCATTTT
CDR3: CASSLVGTGRDQPQHF
V: TRBV7-2
J: TRBJ1-5
size: once
D: TRBD1

DNA: TGTGCCAGCAGTGTCAGTGGGACAGGGGTCCACAATGAGCAGTTCTTC
CDR3: CASSVSGTGVHNEQFF
V: TRBV28
J: TRBJ2-1
size: NA
D: TRBD1

DNA: TGTGCCAGCAGCTTATATCCCATGTGGACAAACCAAGAGACCCAGTACTTC
CDR3: CASSLYPMWTNQETQYF
V: TRBV7-2
J: TRBJ2-5
size: NA
D: NA

DNA: TGCGCCAGCAGCTTAACCGGGACAGGGGGCGGAGGAGCTAATGAAAAACTGTTTTTT
CDR3: CASSLTGTGGGGANEKLFF
V: TRBV5-1
J: TRBJ1-4
size: NA
D: TRBD1

DNA: TGTGCCAGCAGTTTCCAGGACGGTGAGCAGTTCTTC
CDR3: CASSFQDGEQFF
V: TRBV28
J: TRBJ2-1
size: once
D: NA

DNA: TGTGCCAGCTCAGAAACGGGGAACTCCTACAATGAGCAGTTCTTC
CDR3: CASSETGNSYNEQFF
V: TRBV18
J: TRBJ2-1
size: once
D: NA

DNA: TGCGCCAGCAGCGGACTAGAGATGGAGACCCAGTACTTC
CDR3: CASSGLEMETQYF
V: TRBV5-1
J: TRBJ2-5
size: NA
D: TRBD2

DNA: TGTGCCAGCAGACCTGGGGGCGGGGGCAGGGAGCAGTACTTC
CDR3: CASRPGGGGREQYF
V: TRBV27
J: TRBJ2-7
size: NA
D: NA

DNA: TGTGCCAGTCAGAGACAGGGCCTCTCCTACGAGCAGTACTTC
CDR3: CASQRQGLSYEQYF
V: TRBV27
J: TRBJ2-7
size: NA
D: TRBD1

DNA: TGTGCCAGCAGCTTAGATGGGTTCGGTGAGCAGTTCTTC
CDR3: CASSLDGFGEQFF
V: TRBV7-6
J: TRBJ2-1
size: NA
D: NA

DNA: TGTGCCAGCAGCCTTGGTGGCGCGGACTACGAGCAGTACTTC
CDR3: CASSLGGADYEQYF
V: TRBV27
J: TRBJ2-7
size: NA
D: NA

DNA: TGTGCCAGCAGTTCCACCCCACCAGGGGTTGGCACCGGGGAGCTGTTTTTT
CDR3: CASSSTPPGVGTGELFF
V: TRBV28
J: TRBJ2-2
size: NA
D: NA

DNA: TGTGCCAGCAGCAGCCCGGGGGTCGACACCATATATTTT
CDR3: CASSSPGVDTIYF
V: TRBV11-2
J: TRBJ1-3
size: NA
D: NA

DNA: TGTGCCAGCAGTTCCGGGTACGGGAATTCCCGCGAGCAGTACTTC
CDR3: CASSSGYGNSREQYF
V: TRBV7-9
J: TRBJ2-7
size: NA
D: NA

DNA: TGTGCCAGCAGCTGGGGACAGGCAAACACCGGGGAGCTGTTTTTT
CDR3: CASSWGQANTGELFF
V: TRBV7-8
J: TRBJ2-2
size: NA
D: TRBD1

DNA: TGTGCCAGCAGCCTAGGACAGGGACCCTACGAGCAGTACTTC
CDR3: CASSLGQGPYEQYF
V: TRBV11-3
J: TRBJ2-7
size: NA
D: TRBD1

DNA: TGTGCCAGCAGCCCCTTTGCGGGGGGTCTTACAGATACGCAGTATTTT
CDR3: CASSPFAGGLTDTQYF
V: TRBV7-2
J: TRBJ2-3
size: NA
D: TRBD2

DNA: TGTGCCAGTAGTTATCAGGGACCCTACGAGCAGTACTTC
CDR3: CASSYQGPYEQYF
V: TRBV19
J: TRBJ2-7
size: once
D: NA

DNA: TGTGCCAGCAGCCCCCCGGGCACAGATACGCAGTATTTT
CDR3: CASSPPGTDTQYF
V: TRBV7-6
J: TRBJ2-3
size: NA
D: NA

DNA: TGCGCCAGCAGCCCACGCGGTAGCGGGGCTTACGAGCAGTACTTC
CDR3: CASSPRGSGAYEQYF
V: TRBV5-1
J: TRBJ2-7
size: NA
D: TRBD2

DNA: TGTGCCAGCAGCTCATTGACAGGGGGCTTTTTTGACAATGAGCAGTTCTTC
CDR3: CASSSLTGGFFDNEQFF
V: TRBV11-2
J: TRBJ2-1
size: few
D: TRBD1

DNA: TGTGCCAGCAGCTTTGAAGGCCAGACGGACACAGATACGCAGTATTTT
CDR3: CASSFEGQTDTDTQYF
V: TRBV12-1
J: TRBJ2-3
size: NA
D: NA

DNA: TGTGCCAGCAGTTACCGACCGATGAACACCGGGGAGCTGTTTTTT
CDR3: CASSYRPMNTGELFF
V: TRBV6-5
J: TRBJ2-2
size: NA
D: NA

DNA: TGTGCCAGCACGACAGGGTTAGACTACGAGCAGTACTTC
CDR3: CASTTGLDYEQYF
V: TRBV6-1
J: TRBJ2-7
size: NA
D: TRBD1